This T cell receptor (beta chain) is drawn from a study of patients and donors after allogeneic stem cell transplantation. MiXCR, run by TCRdb on the RT-PCR reads, gives a single entry per CDR3 protein. The sample carries under 200,000 distinct CDR3 sequences, roughly 31% recorded once. The clonotype was recovered from a human donor who was either an allogeneic HSCT recipient or a stem cell or donor lymphocyte infusion donor (not recorded which). It is not recorded whose cells these are; they may come from a transplant donor. Sequencing was done on a sample of blood, either unsorted or a sorted T cell fraction (not recorded which).

The CDR3: CASSWDRLFYEQYF. The CDR3 nucleotides read TGTGCCAGCAGTTGGGACAGACTATTCTACGAGCAGTACTTC. The V call is TRBV12-3 or TRBV12-4, the J call TRBJ2-7, with 7 bases fitting TRBD1. This CDR3 has 14 amino acids. The V segment lost 4 bases and the J segment 3 bases; nucleotides outside the gene matches: 6.